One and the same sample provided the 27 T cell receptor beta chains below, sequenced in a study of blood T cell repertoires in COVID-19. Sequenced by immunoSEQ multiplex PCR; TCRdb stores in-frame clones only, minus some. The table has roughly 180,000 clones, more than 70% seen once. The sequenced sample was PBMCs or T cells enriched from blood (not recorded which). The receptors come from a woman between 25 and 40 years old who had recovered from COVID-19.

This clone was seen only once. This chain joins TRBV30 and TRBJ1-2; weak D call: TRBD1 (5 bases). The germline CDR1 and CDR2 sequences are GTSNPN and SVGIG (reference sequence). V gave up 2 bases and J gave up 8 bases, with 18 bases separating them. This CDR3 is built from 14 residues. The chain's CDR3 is CAWSPLRGMGGYTF. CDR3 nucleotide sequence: TGTGCCTGGAGTCCCCTTCGGGGGATGGGGGGCTACACCTTC. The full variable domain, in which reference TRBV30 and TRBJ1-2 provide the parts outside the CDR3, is SQTIHQWPATLVQPVGSPLSLECTVEGTSNPNLYWYRQAAGRGLQLLFYSVGIGQISSEVPQNLSASRPQDRQFILSSKKLLLSDSGFYLCAWSPLRGMGGYTFGSGTRLTVV.

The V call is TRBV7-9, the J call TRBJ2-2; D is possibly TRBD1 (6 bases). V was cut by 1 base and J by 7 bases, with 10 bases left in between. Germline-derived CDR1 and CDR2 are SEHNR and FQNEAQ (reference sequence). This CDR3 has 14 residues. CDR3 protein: CASSLGRQDGELFF. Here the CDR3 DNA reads TGTGCCAGCAGCTTAGGGCGACAGGACGGGGAGCTGTTTTTT.

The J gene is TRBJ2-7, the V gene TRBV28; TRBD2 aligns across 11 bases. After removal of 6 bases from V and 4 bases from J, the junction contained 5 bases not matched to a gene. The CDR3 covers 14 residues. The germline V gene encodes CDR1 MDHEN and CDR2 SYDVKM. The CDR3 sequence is CASSVAGGEYEQYF. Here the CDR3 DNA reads TGTGCCAGCAGCGTAGCGGGAGGGGAATACGAGCAGTACTTC.

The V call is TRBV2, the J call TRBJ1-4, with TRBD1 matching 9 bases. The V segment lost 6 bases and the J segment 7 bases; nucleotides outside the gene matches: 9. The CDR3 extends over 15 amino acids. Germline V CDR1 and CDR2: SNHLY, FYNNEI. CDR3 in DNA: TGTGCCAGCAGCGATACCGGGACAGGGTCTGAAAAACTGTTTTTT. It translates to CASSDTGTGSEKLFF.

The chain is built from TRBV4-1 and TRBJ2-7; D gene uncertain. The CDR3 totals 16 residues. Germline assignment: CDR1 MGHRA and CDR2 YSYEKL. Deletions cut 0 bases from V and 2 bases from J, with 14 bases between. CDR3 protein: CASSQDPGSTPYEQYF. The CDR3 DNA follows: TGCGCCAGCAGCCAAGATCCTGGCAGTACCCCCTACGAGCAGTACTTC.

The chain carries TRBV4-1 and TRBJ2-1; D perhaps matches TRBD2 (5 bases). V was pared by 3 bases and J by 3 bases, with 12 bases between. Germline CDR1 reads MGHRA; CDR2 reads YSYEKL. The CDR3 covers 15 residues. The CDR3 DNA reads TGCGCCAGCAGCCAGATAGCGACCTACTACAATGAGCAGTTCTTC. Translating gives CASSQIATYYNEQFF.

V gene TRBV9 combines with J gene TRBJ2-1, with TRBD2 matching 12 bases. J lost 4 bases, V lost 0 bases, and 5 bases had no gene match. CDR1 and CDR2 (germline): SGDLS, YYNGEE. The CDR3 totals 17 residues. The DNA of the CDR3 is TGTGCCAGCAGCGTAGGGCCTACTAGCGGGAGGTACAATGAGCAGTTCTTC. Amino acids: CASSVGPTSGRYNEQFF.

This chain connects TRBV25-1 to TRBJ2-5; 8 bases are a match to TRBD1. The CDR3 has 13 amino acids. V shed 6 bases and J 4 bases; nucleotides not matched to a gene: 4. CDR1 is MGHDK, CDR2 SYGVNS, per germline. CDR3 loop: CASRDRVGETQYF. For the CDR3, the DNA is TGTGCCAGCAGGGACAGGGTAGGAGAGACCCAGTACTTC.

CDR3 sequence reads: CASSLGTMQETQYF. CDR3 DNA sequence: TGTGCCAGCAGCTTGGGGACAATGCAAGAGACCCAGTACTTC. This sequence joins TRBV5-5 and TRBJ2-5, with a tentative D call TRBD1 (5 bases). Per the germline V gene, CDR1 is SGHKS and CDR2 is YYEKEE (reference sequence). This CDR3 is 14 amino acids long. V lost 0 bases, J lost 2 bases, and 8 bases lay in between.

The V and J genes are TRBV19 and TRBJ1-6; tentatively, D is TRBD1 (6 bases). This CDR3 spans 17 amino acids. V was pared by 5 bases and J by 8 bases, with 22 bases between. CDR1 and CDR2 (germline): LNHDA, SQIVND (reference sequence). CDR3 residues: CASSFTILQGADSPLHF. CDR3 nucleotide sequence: TGTGCCAGTAGTTTTACCATACTACAGGGTGCGGATTCACCCCTCCACTTT.

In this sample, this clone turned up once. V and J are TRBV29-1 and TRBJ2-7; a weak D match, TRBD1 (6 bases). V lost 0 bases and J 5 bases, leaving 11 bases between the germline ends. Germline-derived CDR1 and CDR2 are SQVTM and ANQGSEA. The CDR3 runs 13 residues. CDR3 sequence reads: CSVEDWQGNEQYF. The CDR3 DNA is TGCAGCGTTGAAGATTGGCAGGGGAACGAGCAGTACTTC.

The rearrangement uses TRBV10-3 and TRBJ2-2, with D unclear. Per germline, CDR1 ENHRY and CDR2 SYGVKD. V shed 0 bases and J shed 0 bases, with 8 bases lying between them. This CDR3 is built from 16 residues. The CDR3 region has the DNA TGTGCCATCAGTGAGTCGAGTGTTTCGAACACCGGGGAGCTGTTTTTT. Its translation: CAISESSVSNTGELFF.

The CDR3 spells CASSPSVRSGNTGELFF. The CDR3 bases are TGTGCCAGCTCACCTAGCGTTCGGAGCGGGAACACCGGGGAGCTGTTTTTT. The chain recombines TRBV18 with TRBJ2-2; D possibly corresponds to TRBD2 (5 bases). V was cut by 3 bases and J by 1 base, with 15 bases left in between. This CDR3 comprises 17 residues. The germline V gene encodes CDR1 KGHSH and CDR2 LQKENI.

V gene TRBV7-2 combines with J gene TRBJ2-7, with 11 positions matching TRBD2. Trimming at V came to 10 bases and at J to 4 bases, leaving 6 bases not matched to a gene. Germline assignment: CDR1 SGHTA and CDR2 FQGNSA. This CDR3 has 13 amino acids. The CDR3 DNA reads TGTGCCACCTCCGGGACTAGCGGATACGAGCAGTACTTC. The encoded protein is CATSGTSGYEQYF. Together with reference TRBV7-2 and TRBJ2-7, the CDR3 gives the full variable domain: GAGVSQSPSNKVTEKGKDVELRCDPISGHTALYWYRQSLGQGLEFLIYFQGNSAPDKSGLPSDRFSAERTGGSVSTLTIQRTQQEDSAVYLCATSGTSGYEQYFGPGTRLTVT.

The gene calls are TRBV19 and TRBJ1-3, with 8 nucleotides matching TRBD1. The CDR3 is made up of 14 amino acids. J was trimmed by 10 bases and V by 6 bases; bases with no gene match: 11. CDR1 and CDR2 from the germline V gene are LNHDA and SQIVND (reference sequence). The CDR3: CASSPGQDGRTIYF. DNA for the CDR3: TGTGCCAGTAGCCCGGGACAGGACGGCCGGACCATATATTTT. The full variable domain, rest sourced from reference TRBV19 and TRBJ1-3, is DGGITQSPKYLFRKEGQNVTLSCEQNLNHDAMYWYRQDPGQGLRLIYYSQIVNDFQKGDIAEGYSVSREKKESFPLTVTSAQKNPTAFYLCASSPGQDGRTIYFGEGSWLTVV.

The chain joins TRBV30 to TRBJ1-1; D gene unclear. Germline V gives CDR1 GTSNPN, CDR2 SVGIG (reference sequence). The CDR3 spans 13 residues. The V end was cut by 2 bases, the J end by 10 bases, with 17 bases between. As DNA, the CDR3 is TGTGCCTGGAGTAATCAGGCCACCCAGGCAGCTTTCTTT. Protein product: CAWSNQATQAAFF. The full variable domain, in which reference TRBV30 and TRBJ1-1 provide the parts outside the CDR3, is SQTIHQWPATLVQPVGSPLSLECTVEGTSNPNLYWYRQAAGRGLQLLFYSVGIGQISSEVPQNLSASRPQDRQFILSSKKLLLSDSGFYLCAWSNQATQAAFFGQGTRLTVV.

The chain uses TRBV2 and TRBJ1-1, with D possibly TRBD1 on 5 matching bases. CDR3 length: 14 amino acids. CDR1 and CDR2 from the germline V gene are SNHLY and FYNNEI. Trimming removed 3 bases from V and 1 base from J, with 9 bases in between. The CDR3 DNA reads TGTGCCAGCAGTGAGGTGGGGCGGAACACTGAAGCTTTCTTT. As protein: CASSEVGRNTEAFF.

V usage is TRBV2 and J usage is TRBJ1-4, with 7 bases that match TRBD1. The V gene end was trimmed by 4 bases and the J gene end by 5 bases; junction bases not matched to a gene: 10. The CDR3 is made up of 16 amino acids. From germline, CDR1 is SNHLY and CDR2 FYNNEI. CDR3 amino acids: CASSGLRDRLNEKLFF. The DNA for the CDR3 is TGTGCCAGCAGTGGACTCCGGGACAGATTAAATGAAAAACTGTTTTTT.

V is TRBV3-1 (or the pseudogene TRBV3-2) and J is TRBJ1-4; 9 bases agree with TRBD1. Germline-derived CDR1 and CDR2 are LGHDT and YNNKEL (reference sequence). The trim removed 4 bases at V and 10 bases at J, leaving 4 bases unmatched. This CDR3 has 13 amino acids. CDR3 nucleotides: TGTGCCAGCAGCCGGGACAGGGACGGAAAACTGTTTTTT. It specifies CASSRDRDGKLFF.

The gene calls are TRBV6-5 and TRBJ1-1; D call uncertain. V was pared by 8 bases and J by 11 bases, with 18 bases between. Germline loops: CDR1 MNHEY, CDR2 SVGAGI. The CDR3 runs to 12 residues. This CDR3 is CASSMGLGRAFF. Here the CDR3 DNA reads TGTGCCAGCTCAATGGGTCTGGGCCGCGCTTTCTTT.

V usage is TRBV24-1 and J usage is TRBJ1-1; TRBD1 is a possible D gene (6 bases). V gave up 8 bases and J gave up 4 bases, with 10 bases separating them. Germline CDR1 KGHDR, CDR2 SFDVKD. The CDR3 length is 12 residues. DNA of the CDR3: TGTGCCACCAAGGGGGTTGGCACTGAAGCTTTCTTT. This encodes CATKGVGTEAFF.

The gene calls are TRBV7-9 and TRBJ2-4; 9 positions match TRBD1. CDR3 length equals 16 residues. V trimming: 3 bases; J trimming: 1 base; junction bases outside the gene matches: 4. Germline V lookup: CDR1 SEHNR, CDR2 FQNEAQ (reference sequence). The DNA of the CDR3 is TGTGCCAGCAGCTTGGGGGACAGGGCTGCCAAAAACATTCAGTACTTC. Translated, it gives CASSLGDRAAKNIQYF.

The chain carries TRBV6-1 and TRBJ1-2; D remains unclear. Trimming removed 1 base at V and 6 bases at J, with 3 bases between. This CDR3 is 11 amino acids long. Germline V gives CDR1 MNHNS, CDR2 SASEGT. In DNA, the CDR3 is TGTGCCAGCAGTGAAGGGCATGGCTACACCTTC. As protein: CASSEGHGYTF.

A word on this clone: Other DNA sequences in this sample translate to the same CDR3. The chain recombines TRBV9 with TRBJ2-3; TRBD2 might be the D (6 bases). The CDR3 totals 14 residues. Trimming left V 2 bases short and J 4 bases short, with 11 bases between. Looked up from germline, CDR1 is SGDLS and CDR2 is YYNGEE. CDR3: CASSVGGSADTQYF. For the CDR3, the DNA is TGTGCCAGCAGCGTTGGGGGGAGTGCAGATACGCAGTATTTT.

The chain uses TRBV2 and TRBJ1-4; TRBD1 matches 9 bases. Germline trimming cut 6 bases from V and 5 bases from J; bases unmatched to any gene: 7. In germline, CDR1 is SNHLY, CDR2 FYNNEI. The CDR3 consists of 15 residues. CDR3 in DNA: TGTGCCAGCAGGGCCGCCGGGACAGGGAATGAAAAACTGTTTTTT. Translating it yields CASRAAGTGNEKLFF.

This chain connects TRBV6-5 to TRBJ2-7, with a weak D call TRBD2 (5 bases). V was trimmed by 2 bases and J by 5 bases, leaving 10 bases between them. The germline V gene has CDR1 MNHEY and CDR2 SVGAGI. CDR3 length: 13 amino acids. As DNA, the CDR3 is TGTGCCAGCAGTTACATAGAGGGTGACGAGCAGTACTTC. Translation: CASSYIEGDEQYF.

This CDR3 reads CASSASFNEQFF. CDR3 DNA sequence: TGTGCCAGCAGCGCCAGTTTCAATGAGCAGTTCTTC. The rearrangement links TRBV9 to TRBJ2-1; D is undetermined. Germline assignment: CDR1 SGDLS and CDR2 YYNGEE. The CDR3 contains 12 residues. Trimming stripped 3 bases from V and 6 bases from J, with 7 bases between.